This TCR beta chain came from a study of cytotoxic CD8 clonotypes in ibrutinib-treated CLL. Regarding this clone: The antigen is unknown.

This CDR3 is built from 15 residues. V lost 1 base to trimming and J lost 1 base, with 12 bases between them. In germline, CDR1 is GTSNPN, CDR2 SVGIG (reference sequence). Study results and caveats: Clonality climbed at ibrutinib response, then dropped toward baseline at progression. Sample timing was unmatched between remission and later-progressing patients; lymph nodes unstudied.

Deep sequencing aimed at 1 in 200,000 to 1 in 1 million T cells' resolution. Produced via immunoSEQ multiplex PCR; TCRdb's table is partial and in-frame only. Among some 130,000 clones listed, 75% to 90% were seen once. The clonotype was recovered from a human donor with chronic lymphocytic leukemia. This sample comprised PBMCs, obtained after 24 months of ibrutinib treatment. This chain connects TRBV30 to TRBJ2-3; tentatively, D is TRBD1 (6 bases). This chain's CDR3 is CAWSADRFGTDTQYF. Here the CDR3 DNA reads TGTGCCTGGAGTGCCGACAGGTTCGGCACAGATACGCAGTATTTT.